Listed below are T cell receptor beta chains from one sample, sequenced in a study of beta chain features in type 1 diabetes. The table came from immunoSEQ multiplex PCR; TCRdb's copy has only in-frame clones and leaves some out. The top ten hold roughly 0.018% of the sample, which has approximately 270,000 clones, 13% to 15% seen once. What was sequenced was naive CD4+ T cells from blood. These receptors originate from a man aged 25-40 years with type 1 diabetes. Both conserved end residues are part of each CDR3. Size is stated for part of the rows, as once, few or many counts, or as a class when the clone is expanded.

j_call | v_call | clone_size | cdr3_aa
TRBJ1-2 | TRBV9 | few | CASSVARTALNYGYTF
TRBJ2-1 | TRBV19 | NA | CASSKQGSEYNEQFF
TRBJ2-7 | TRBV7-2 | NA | CASSPDGQGFYEQYF
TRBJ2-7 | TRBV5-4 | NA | CASSSGQRGTYEQYF
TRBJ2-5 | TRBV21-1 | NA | CASSARPLSGLAGPYQETQYF
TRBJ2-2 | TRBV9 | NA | CASRRDSWTGELFF
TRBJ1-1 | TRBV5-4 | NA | CASSSKTGGDTEAFF
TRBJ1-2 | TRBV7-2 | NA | CASSSPDRAYYGYTF
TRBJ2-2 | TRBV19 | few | CASVTSTNTGELFF
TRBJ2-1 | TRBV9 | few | CASSAASGLYNEQFF
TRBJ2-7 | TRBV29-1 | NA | CSVGGEPYEQYF
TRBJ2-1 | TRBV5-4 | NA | CASSFSSLSDEQFF
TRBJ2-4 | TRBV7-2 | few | CASSSITKTKNIQYF
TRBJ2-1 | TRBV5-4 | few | CASSLSGSSYNEQFF
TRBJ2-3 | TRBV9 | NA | CASSVKAGAGDTQYF
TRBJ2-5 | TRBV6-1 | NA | CASSESRDTKQETQYF
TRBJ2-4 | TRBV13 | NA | CASSLGVESVATKNIQYF
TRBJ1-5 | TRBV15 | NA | CATNREGQPQHF
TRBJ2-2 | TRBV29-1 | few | CSVEDLAGNTGELFF
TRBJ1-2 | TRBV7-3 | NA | CASSLDRGSYTF
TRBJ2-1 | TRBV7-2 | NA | CASSLRGFSYNEQFF
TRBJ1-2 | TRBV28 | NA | CASSSGTGFGYTF
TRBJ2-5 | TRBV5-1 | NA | CASSPPLTGLEEAQYF
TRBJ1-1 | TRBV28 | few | CASSPRSAGEGTEAFF
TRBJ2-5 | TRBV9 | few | CASSDPTGEETQYF
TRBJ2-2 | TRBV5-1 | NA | CASAGTGPTGELFF
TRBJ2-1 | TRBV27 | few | CASSLRGTEGNEQFF
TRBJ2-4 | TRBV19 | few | CASTQDSAGKNIQYF
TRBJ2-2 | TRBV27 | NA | CASRRKADTGELFF
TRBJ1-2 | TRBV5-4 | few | CASSLRLDGYTF
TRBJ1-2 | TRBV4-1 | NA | CASSRKAGGSYGYTF
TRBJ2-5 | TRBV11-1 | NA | CASSVMRSGTLYQTQYF
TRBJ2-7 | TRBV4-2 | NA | CASSQGTVTYEQYF
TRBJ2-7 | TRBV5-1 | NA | CASSYGGSYEQYF
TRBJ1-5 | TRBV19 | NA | CASSIGTGGNQPQHF
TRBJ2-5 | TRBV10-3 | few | CAISHGLGGMETQYF
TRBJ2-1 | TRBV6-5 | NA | CASSVGQQTYNEQFF
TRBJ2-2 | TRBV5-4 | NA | CASSQRPEGTGELFF
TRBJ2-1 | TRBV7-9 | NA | CASSLEAGLANEQFF
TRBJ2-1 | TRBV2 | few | CASRKQTSGYNEQFF
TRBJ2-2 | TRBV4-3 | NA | CASSQEGAGVTGELFF
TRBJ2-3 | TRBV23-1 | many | CASSQSCRFRTDTQYF